The present T cell receptor beta chain was sequenced within a study of graft-versus-host responses after intestinal transplantation. V lost 4 bases and J lost 3; bases outside the gene matches: 2. Germline CDR1 reads SEHNR; CDR2 reads FQNEAQ (reference sequence). The CDR3 has 14 amino acids. Here immunoSEQ multiplex PCR was the method, and the copy in TCRdb shows in-frame clones only, minus some. The profile covers over 850 clones, with 85% to 95% appearing a single time and roughly 4% taken by the ten largest. Here the sequenced sample was PBMCs, taken 9 days after transplant. The receptor was isolated from a human patient who received an intestinal transplant, so some T cells may come from the graft donor. The chain recombines TRBV7-9 with TRBJ2-3, with 9 bases lining up with TRBD1. The CDR3 DNA follows: TGTGCCAGCAGCTACGGACAGGGGACAGATACGCAGTATTTT. Amino acids: CASSYGQGTDTQYF.